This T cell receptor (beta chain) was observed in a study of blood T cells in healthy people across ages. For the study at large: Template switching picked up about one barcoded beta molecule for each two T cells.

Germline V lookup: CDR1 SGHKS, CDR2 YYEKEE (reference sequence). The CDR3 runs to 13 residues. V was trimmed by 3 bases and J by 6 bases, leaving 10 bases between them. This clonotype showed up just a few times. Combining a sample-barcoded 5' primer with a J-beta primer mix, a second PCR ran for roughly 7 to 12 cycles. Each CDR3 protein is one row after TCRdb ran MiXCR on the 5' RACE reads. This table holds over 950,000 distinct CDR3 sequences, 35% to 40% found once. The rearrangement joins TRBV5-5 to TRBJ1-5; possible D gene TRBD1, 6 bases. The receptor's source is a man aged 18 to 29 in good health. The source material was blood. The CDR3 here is CASSYRVGQPQHF. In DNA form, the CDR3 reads TGTGCCAGCAGCTACAGGGTAGGTCAGCCCCAGCATTTT.